These 11 T cell receptor beta chains came from one sample sequenced in a study of response to subunit inactivated influenza vaccine. Via MiXCR, TCRdb re-called the RT-PCR reads, giving one row per CDR3 protein. The sample carries approximately 500,000 distinct CDR3 sequences, under 15% recorded once. Sequencing used PBMCs from blood, obtained roughly 46 days after vaccination. Source of these receptors: a man aged 50-60 years who received an inactivated influenza vaccine.

This clonotype appeared many times. In DNA, the CDR3 is TGCGCCAGCAGCCAAGGTGGAGTCGCGAACACCGGGGAGCTGTTTTTT. Amino acid sequence: CASSQGGVANTGELFF. The chain has TRBV4-1 and TRBJ2-2; D gene unclear. Deletions cut 1 base from V and 0 bases from J, with 9 bases between. Germline CDR1 and CDR2: MGHRA and YSYEKL. The CDR3 sequence is 16 residues long.

This clonotype was counted only a few times. This sequence joins TRBV6-1 and TRBJ2-7; 8 positions agree with TRBD1. V lost 6 bases to trimming and J lost 4 bases; unmatched junction nucleotides: 11. The CDR3 extends over 15 amino acids. Germline CDR1 MNHNS, CDR2 SASEGT. Written as DNA, the CDR3 is TGTGCCAGCAGCCTTGAACCGGGACAGGAGTACGAGCAGTACTTC. It yields the protein CASSLEPGQEYEQYF.

This clonotype occurred a few times. The gene calls are TRBV29-1 and TRBJ2-2; 11 positions match TRBD1. Germline values: CDR1 SQVTM, CDR2 ANQGSEA. The junction had 8 bases not matched to a gene; V was cut back by 7 bases and J by 1 base. The CDR3 spans 16 residues. The CDR3 nucleotides are TGCAGCGGCTCCGGGACAGGGGGATTGAACACCGGGGAGCTGTTTTTT. It is translated as CSGSGTGGLNTGELFF.

The J gene is TRBJ2-5, the V gene TRBV12-3 or TRBV12-4; a possible D gene is TRBD2 (6 bases). This CDR3 comprises 16 residues. V was cut by 6 bases and J by 1 base, with 18 bases left in between. CDR3 sequence (DNA): TGTGCCAGCAGCCCCCTAGTGGGGGGATTCCAAGAGACCCAGTACTTC. This gives the protein CASSPLVGGFQETQYF.

The rearrangement links TRBV5-6 to TRBJ2-7, with a weak D call TRBD1 (5 bases). The CDR3 length is 14 residues. CDR1 is SGHDT, CDR2 YYEEEE, per germline. V was clipped by 4 bases and J by 2 bases, with 13 bases between them. DNA for the CDR3: TGTGCCAGCAGCCTGACGATCAGGGCCTACGAGCAGTACTTC. This gives the protein CASSLTIRAYEQYF.

The chain employs TRBV28 and TRBJ2-3, with 10 bases lining up with TRBD1. CDR3 length: 15 amino acids. CDR1 is MDHEN and CDR2 is SYDVKM in the germline V gene. Losses at the gene ends were 5 bases for V and 3 bases for J; bases not matched to a gene: 5. The CDR3 is CASSQTGGGTDTQYF. The CDR3 bases are TGTGCCAGCAGTCAGACAGGGGGCGGAACAGATACGCAGTATTTT.

This clonotype has at least ten counts. J is TRBJ2-6 and V is TRBV5-1, with D maybe TRBD1 (6 bases). This CDR3 has 21 residues. Germline CDR1 is SGHRS and CDR2 is YFSETQ. Trimming removed 0 bases at V and 0 bases at J, with 22 bases between. CDR3 amino acids: CASSLDPQGQSLHSGANVLTF. CDR3 DNA sequence: TGCGCCAGCAGCTTGGATCCACAGGGCCAGAGTCTCCACTCTGGGGCCAACGTCCTGACTTTC.

V and J are TRBV6-5 and TRBJ2-2; D gene ambiguous. V shed 4 bases and J shed 6 bases, with 18 bases lying between them. The CDR3 is 16 residues long. From germline, CDR1 is MNHEY and CDR2 SVGAGI. This CDR3 is CASSLVQLPSSGELFF. Here the CDR3 DNA reads TGTGCCAGCAGTTTGGTCCAGCTTCCCTCCTCCGGGGAGCTGTTTTTT.

This clonotype was observed at least ten times. The V call is TRBV27, the J call TRBJ2-1, with D perhaps matching TRBD1 (6 bases). The length of the CDR3 is 16 residues. Germline V gene lookup returns CDR1 MNHEY and CDR2 SMNVEV (reference sequence). The V and J ends lost 5 bases and 8 bases respectively, with 22 bases between them. CDR3 coding DNA: TGTGCCAGCAGTCAAGGGACATCTCCTACTTCCGATGAGCAGTTCTTC. Protein sequence: CASSQGTSPTSDEQFF.

V gene TRBV6-2 or TRBV6-3 combines with J gene TRBJ2-5; 9 nucleotides agree with TRBD2. The junction had 11 bases not matched to a gene; V was cut back by 7 bases and J by 5 bases. The CDR3 length is 15 residues. Per germline, CDR1 MNHEY and CDR2 SVGEGT. This CDR3 reads CASTEWRGGLETQYF. DNA of the CDR3: TGTGCCAGCACCGAGTGGCGGGGGGGCCTGGAGACCCAGTACTTC.

The sample holds many counts of this clonotype. The chain uses TRBV5-6 and TRBJ2-3, with 11 bases that match TRBD2. J gave up 4 bases and V 1 base, and 2 bases lay outside the gene matches. Germline V gene data show CDR1 as SGHDT and CDR2 as YYEEEE. The CDR3 totals 15 residues. The DNA of the CDR3 is TGTGCCAGCAGCTTGCTAGCGGGAGGTCCAGATACGCAGTATTTT. Protein: CASSLLAGGPDTQYF.